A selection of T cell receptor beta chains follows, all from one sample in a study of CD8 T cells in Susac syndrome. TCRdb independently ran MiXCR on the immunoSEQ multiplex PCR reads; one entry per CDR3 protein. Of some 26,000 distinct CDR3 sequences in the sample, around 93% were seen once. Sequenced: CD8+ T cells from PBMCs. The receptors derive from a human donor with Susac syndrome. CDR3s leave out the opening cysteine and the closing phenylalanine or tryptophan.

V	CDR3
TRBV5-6	ASSVRQGAYTEAF
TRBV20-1	SAPFSLQGGAGELF
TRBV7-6	ASSLAASTEAF
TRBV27	ASSFTRGRGQPQH
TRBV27	ASSFLGQGETQY
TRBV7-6	ASSLVLNTGELF
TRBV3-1	ASSQDGGTEAF
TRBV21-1	ASRVREETQY
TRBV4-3	ASSQVAGRSSSGNTIY
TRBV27	ASSIESPSSYNEQF
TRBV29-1	SVEDGTSGANEQF
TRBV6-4	ASSDRGHNEQF
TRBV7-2	ASSPKGFYGYT
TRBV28	ASSFGDRDPPQH
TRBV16	ASSLNSGFSTDTQY
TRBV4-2	ASSQGGRIRGYGELF
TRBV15	ATSRDRMGFKGYT
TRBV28	ASSFPGTGATDTQY
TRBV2	ASRPGWGSSGPDTQY
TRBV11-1	ASSSPSDPRDFLKAF
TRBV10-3	AISETDRGHYGYT
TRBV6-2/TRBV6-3	ASSFSRISGASPYEQY
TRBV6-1	ASRLVRPPKIGELF
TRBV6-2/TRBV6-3	ASSQTGQNQETQY
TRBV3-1	ASSQRNEQY
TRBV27	ASSLSGTAYT
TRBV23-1	ASSQYIGKAGGLDEQY
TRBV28	ASSLPDESQPQH
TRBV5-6	ASSMFGTGAFYEQY
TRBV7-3	ASSLGVNGAEQY
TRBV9	ASSLLSGNEQF
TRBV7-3	ASSSTGTSYNEQF
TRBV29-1	SATGGENYEQY
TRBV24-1	ATSAAGSSYEQY
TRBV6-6	ASRIRDRQADTQY
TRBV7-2	ASSLAGANVLT
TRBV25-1	ASSAEGYSNQPQH
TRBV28	ASSLSPETNYGYT
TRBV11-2	ASSLAFTEAF
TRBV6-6	ASTPEPDYGYT
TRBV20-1	SDWGFGNTEAF
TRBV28	ASRTDRARSYDNEQF
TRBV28	ASSLLSGQPQH
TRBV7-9	ASSLDGDTQY
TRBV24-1	ATSDKQGARFSQPQH
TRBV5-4	ASSLKGKPYEQY
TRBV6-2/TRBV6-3	ASSSPGEAGGNEQF
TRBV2	ASSEALLRQNNEQF
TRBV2	ASSTDTGELF
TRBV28	ASAPARSQETQY
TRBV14	ASSQSTGLTEAF
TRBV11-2	ASSYGGSYEQY
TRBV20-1	SASLKPAAGAQETQY
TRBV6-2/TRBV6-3	ASSYRDNSPLH